The 28 T cell receptor beta chains reported below all come from one sample, sequenced in a study of neurological immune-mediated disorders. Using its own MiXCR run on the 5' RACE reads, TCRdb lists one record per CDR3 protein. The sample yields around 37,000 distinct CDR3 sequences, over 8.5% seen once. Time point here: technical triplicate 1. Sequenced sample: PBMCs. These receptors were collected from a man between 60 and 70 years old with HTLV-1-associated myelopathy (HAM/TSP).

This clonotype was counted many times. The chain couples TRBV7-8 to TRBJ1-1; maybe TRBD1 (6 bases). The V gene's germline CDR1 is SGHVS and CDR2 FQNEAQ. The ends were cut back, 10 bases at V and 4 bases at J, with 22 bases in the middle. CDR3 size: 15 residues. CDR3 bases: TGTGCCACTAAACCTAGGGGGGGATCTAGCACTGAAGCTTTCTTT. This translates into CATKPRGGSSTEAFF.

This clonotype was detected ten times or more. The chain couples TRBV18 to TRBJ1-1; D remains unclear. This CDR3 has 14 amino acids. Trimming pared 2 bases from V and 3 bases from J, leaving 10 bases between. Germline CDR1 and CDR2: KGHSH and LQKENI. CDR3 bases: TGTGCCAGCTCACCAGGGCAGCTAGACACTGAAGCTTTCTTT. Protein product: CASSPGQLDTEAFF.

This clonotype was detected ten times or more. V gene TRBV28 combines with J gene TRBJ1-2; D call uncertain. Trimming removed 6 bases at V and 6 bases at J, with 11 bases between. This CDR3 contains 12 residues. Germline CDR1 and CDR2: MDHEN and SYDVKM. CDR3 region: CASSSLGDGYTF. The CDR3 nucleotides read TGTGCCAGCAGCTCCCTCGGGGATGGCTACACCTTC.

This clonotype was seen many times. The chain joins TRBV7-8 to TRBJ2-1, with no clear D. The V end lost 1 base, the J end lost 9 bases, and 7 bases lay between the germline ends. Germline V gives CDR1 SGHVS, CDR2 FQNEAQ. The CDR3 loop spans 12 amino acids. DNA for the CDR3: TGTGCCAGCAGCTTAGTCGCGACTGAGCAGTTCTTC. Protein product: CASSLVATEQFF.

Within the sample, this clonotype is medium-sized. The V gene is TRBV29-1, the J gene TRBJ1-2; 7 bases map to TRBD1. From germline, CDR1 is SQVTM and CDR2 ANQGSEA. The CDR3 sequence is 13 residues long. V shed 6 bases and J 2 bases; nucleotides not matched to a gene: 6. The CDR3 sequence: CSVSTGPNYGYTF. CDR3 nucleotide sequence: TGCAGCGTGTCGACAGGGCCGAACTATGGCTACACCTTC.

Many counts were recorded for this clonotype. The genes are TRBV3-1 and TRBJ1-6; D might be TRBD1 (6 bases). CDR1 and CDR2 from the germline V gene are LGHDT and YNNKEL (reference sequence). The CDR3 covers 15 residues. The V end was cut by 4 bases, the J end by 9 bases, with 16 bases between. CDR3 coding DNA: TGTGCCAGCAGCCCCGAGGGGGGGCGCGGTTCACCCCTCCACTTT. This encodes CASSPEGGRGSPLHF.

This clonotype is medium-sized by share. The V and J genes are TRBV6-6 and TRBJ2-6, with a tentative D call TRBD2 (6 bases). The germline CDR1 and CDR2 sequences are MNHNY and SVGAGI (reference sequence). This CDR3 spans 21 amino acids. Between the trimmed V and J ends, which lost 7 bases and 0 bases, there was a span of 28 bases. This chain's CDR3 is CASTDPPGGKPGFSGANVLTF. DNA for the CDR3: TGTGCCAGCACCGACCCCCCCGGCGGGAAGCCGGGATTCTCTGGGGCCAACGTCCTGACTTTC.

This clonotype was picked up many times. The genes are TRBV10-3 and TRBJ2-1, with D hard to call. The CDR3 loop spans 13 amino acids. Germline V lookup: CDR1 ENHRY, CDR2 SYGVKD. Trimming left V 0 bases short and J 9 bases short, with 9 bases between. CDR3 sequence: CAISESPSFEQFF. In nucleotides, the CDR3 is TGTGCCATCAGTGAGTCCCCTTCATTTGAGCAGTTCTTC.

This clonotype was recorded at least ten times. The chain couples TRBV29-1 to TRBJ2-5; D is uncertain. Trimming stripped 4 bases from V and 3 bases from J, with 9 bases between. CDR3 size: 12 residues. CDR1 is SQVTM and CDR2 is ANQGSEA in the germline V gene. CDR3 nucleotide sequence: TGCAGCGTTGCCTTAGACAAAGAGACCCAGTACTTC. Protein sequence: CSVALDKETQYF. Full variable domain (rest looked up from reference TRBV29-1 and TRBJ2-5): SAVISQKPSRDICQRGTSLTIQCQVDSQVTMMFWYRQQPGQSLTLIATANQGSEATYESGFVIDKFPISRPNLTFSTLTVSNMSPEDSSIYLCSVALDKETQYFGPGTRLLVL.

This clonotype was seen at least ten times. V is TRBV29-1 and J is TRBJ1-1; the match to TRBD1 covers 7 bases. Unmatched junction bases numbered 2, after V lost 0 bases and J lost 4 bases. The V gene's germline CDR1 is SQVTM and CDR2 ANQGSEA. The CDR3 consists of 13 residues. This chain's CDR3 is CSVEEQGGTEAFF. In nucleotides, the CDR3 is TGCAGCGTTGAAGAGCAGGGGGGCACTGAAGCTTTCTTT.

The table lists this clonotype with many counts. V is TRBV10-3 and J is TRBJ2-7; TRBD2 agrees at 8 bases. V lost 6 bases, J lost 3 bases, and 19 bases stayed unmatched. Germline CDR1 reads ENHRY; CDR2 reads SYGVKD. This CDR3 spans 18 amino acids. CDR3 in DNA: TGTGCCATCAGGCCGACGGGAGGGCTGAATATCGGAAACTACGAGCAGTACTTC. Translating gives CAIRPTGGLNIGNYEQYF.

This clonotype has a count of ten or more. The rearrangement links TRBV7-8 to TRBJ2-1; TRBD2 aligns across 7 bases. Germline-derived CDR1 and CDR2 are SGHVS and FQNEAQ. The V gene end was trimmed by 3 bases and the J gene end by 7 bases; junction bases not matched to a gene: 12. The CDR3 loop spans 16 amino acids. DNA for the CDR3: TGTGCCAGCAGCTTTGGAAGGGGAGGGTGGATGAATGAGCAGTTCTTC. Protein sequence: CASSFGRGGWMNEQFF. Combining the CDR3 with reference TRBV7-8 and TRBJ2-1 gives the whole variable domain GAGVSQSPRYKVAKRGQDVALRCDPISGHVSLFWYQQALGQGPEFLTYFQNEAQLDKSGLPSDRFFAERPEGSVSTLKIQRTQQEDSAVYLCASSFGRGGWMNEQFFGPGTRLTVL.

By share of the sample, this clonotype is medium-sized. This chain connects TRBV3-1 to TRBJ1-1, with a weak D call TRBD1 (5 bases). The germline CDR1 and CDR2 sequences are LGHDT and YNNKEL (reference sequence). V was clipped by 5 bases and J by 1 base, with 17 bases between them. This CDR3 has 16 amino acids. CDR3 residues: CASSRHGLQGNTEAFF. For the CDR3, the DNA is TGTGCCAGCAGCAGACACGGACTTCAGGGGAACACTGAAGCTTTCTTT.

This clonotype was found many times. One base away lies a much larger clone, so this may be a sequencing read error. The CDR3 is CVISGRQGPNTEAFF. DNA for the CDR3: TGTGTCATCAGTGGACGACAGGGACCGAACACTGAAGCTTTCTTT. The V gene is TRBV10-3, the J gene TRBJ1-1; 7 bases fit TRBD1. Looked up from germline, CDR1 is ENHRY and CDR2 is SYGVKD. This CDR3 comprises 15 residues.

This clonotype was counted at least ten times. This sequence joins TRBV20-1 and TRBJ1-2; D is undetermined. There are 11 residues in the CDR3. The germline gives CDR1 DFQATT, CDR2 SNEGSKA (reference sequence). Between the trimmed V and J ends, which lost 5 bases and 8 bases, there was a span of 12 bases. CDR3 nucleotides: TGCAGTGCTGGCTTGGGGAGCGGCTACACCTTC. Its protein product is CSAGLGSGYTF.

This chain joins TRBV30 and TRBJ2-5; D uncertain. Trimming took 0 bases from V and 3 from J, leaving 11 bases between them. The V gene's germline CDR1 is GTSNPN and CDR2 SVGIG (reference sequence). This CDR3 comprises 14 residues. The CDR3: CAWSVRNYEETQYF. For the CDR3, the DNA is TGTGCCTGGAGTGTACGTAACTACGAAGAGACCCAGTACTTC.

This clonotype was found many times. The chain combines TRBV12-3 or TRBV12-4 with TRBJ2-1, with D unresolved. V dropped 1 base and J dropped 1 base, with 14 bases sitting between them. The CDR3 has 17 residues. The CDR3: CASSLVGHSRSYNEQFF. The CDR3 nucleotides read TGTGCCAGCAGTTTAGTAGGGCATTCCAGGTCCTACAATGAGCAGTTCTTC.

This clonotype was recorded at least ten times. The CDR3 sequence is CASSARTGGEKLFF. CDR3 sequence (DNA): TGTGCCAGCAGCGCCCGGACAGGGGGTGAAAAACTGTTTTTT. V usage is TRBV3-1 and J usage is TRBJ1-4; TRBD1 agrees at 10 bases. The CDR3 contains 14 residues. Trimming cost V 5 bases and J 7 bases; bases outside gene matches: 4. Germline V CDR1 and CDR2: LGHDT, YNNKEL (reference sequence).

This clonotype is judged medium-sized. This chain uses TRBV20-1 with TRBJ2-1, with 12 bases matching TRBD2. This CDR3 region has 19 residues. Germline assignment: CDR1 DFQATT and CDR2 SNEGSKA (reference sequence). Losses at the gene ends were 0 bases for V and 8 bases for J; bases not matched to a gene: 17. The DNA of the CDR3 is TGCAGTGCTAGAGATCGAGGATCCCCCTCTAGCGGGAGGGCCGATGAGCAGTTCTTC. Amino acid sequence: CSARDRGSPSSGRADEQFF.

This clonotype was detected many times. The chain recombines TRBV19 with TRBJ2-5; D remains unclear. V was trimmed by 4 bases and J by 0 bases, leaving 0 bases between them. This CDR3 is 11 amino acids long. CDR1 is LNHDA, CDR2 SQIVND, per germline (reference sequence). CDR3 DNA sequence: TGTGCCAGTAGTAACCAAGAGACCCAGTACTTC. It codes for CASSNQETQYF.

The table lists this clonotype with many counts. The CDR3 loop is CAISGDRANEQYF. In DNA form, the CDR3 reads TGTGCCATCAGTGGAGACAGGGCCAACGAGCAGTACTTC. The gene calls are TRBV10-3 and TRBJ2-7; 7 positions agree with TRBD1. V shed 4 bases, J shed 5 bases, and the junction held 5 bases outside the gene matches. Germline V gives CDR1 ENHRY, CDR2 SYGVKD. CDR3 length: 13 residues.

Sample share makes this clonotype medium-sized. The gene calls are TRBV20-1 and TRBJ1-5; 9 positions agree with TRBD1. The length of the CDR3 is 15 residues. The trim removed 3 bases at V and 4 bases at J, leaving 7 bases unmatched. CDR1 is DFQATT and CDR2 is SNEGSKA in the germline V gene (reference sequence). The CDR3 reads CSARSNRGRNQPQHF. The CDR3 DNA reads TGCAGTGCTAGGTCGAACAGGGGGCGTAATCAGCCCCAGCATTTT.

This clonotype was observed many times. The chain is built from TRBV2 and TRBJ2-2; 12 bases are a match to TRBD2. The CDR3 has 13 amino acids. V trimming: 4 bases; J trimming: 10 bases; junction bases outside the gene matches: 1. The germline V gene encodes CDR1 SNHLY and CDR2 FYNNEI. This chain's CDR3 is CASSGLAGAELFF. CDR3 nucleotides: TGTGCCAGCAGTGGACTAGCGGGAGCGGAGCTGTTTTTT. Using reference TRBV2 and TRBJ2-2 for the parts outside the CDR3, the full variable domain is EPEVTQTPSHQVTQMGQEVILRCVPISNHLYFYWYRQILGQKVEFLVSFYNNEISEKSEIFDDQFSVERPDGSNFTLKIRSTKLEDSAMYFCASSGLAGAELFFGEGSRLTVL.

This clonotype was seen repeatedly, ten times or more. This chain uses TRBV28 with TRBJ1-4, with 7 nucleotides matching TRBD1. Germline V gene sequence: CDR1 MDHEN, CDR2 SYDVKM. The CDR3 runs to 15 residues. Germline trimming cut 5 bases from V and 4 bases from J; bases unmatched to any gene: 7. The CDR3, as DNA: TGTGCCAGCAGTCCCGGGACAGCGGATAATGAAAAACTGTTTTTT. As protein: CASSPGTADNEKLFF.

The sample holds many counts of this clonotype. The chain recombines TRBV5-1 with TRBJ1-2; tentatively, D is TRBD1 (5 bases). V was cut by 3 bases and J by 7 bases, with 10 bases left in between. CDR3 length: 12 residues. Germline CDR1 is SGHRS and CDR2 is YFSETQ. The CDR3 here is CASSSNRLGYTF. CDR3 in DNA: TGCGCCAGCAGCTCGAACAGGCTTGGCTACACCTTC.

This clonotype was detected ten times or more. This rearrangement joins TRBV5-1 to TRBJ2-4, with D possibly TRBD1 on 5 matching bases. Trimming pared 0 bases from V and 2 bases from J, leaving 6 bases between. This CDR3 spans 14 amino acids. CDR1 is SGHRS, CDR2 YFSETQ, per germline. The chain's CDR3 is CASSLEGSKNIQYF. The CDR3 region has the DNA TGCGCCAGCAGCTTGGAGGGGTCCAAAAACATTCAGTACTTC.

The sample holds many counts of this clonotype. This rearrangement joins TRBV28 to TRBJ2-7, with D maybe TRBD2 (5 bases). Germline CDR1 is MDHEN and CDR2 is SYDVKM. V was cut by 7 bases and J by 5 bases, with 15 bases left in between. There are 13 residues in the CDR3. CDR3 DNA: TGTGCCAGCACCCCGTCCGAGGGTAACGAGCAGTACTTC. Translating it yields CASTPSEGNEQYF.

At least ten counts were recorded for this clonotype. V is TRBV4-1 and J is TRBJ1-1, with TRBD1 identical over 11 bases. The V and J ends lost 2 bases and 3 bases, in that order; junction bases with no gene match: 5. The CDR3 runs to 16 residues. Germline loops: CDR1 MGHRA, CDR2 YSYEKL. CDR3 in amino acids: CASSQLDRGRDTEAFF. The CDR3 DNA reads TGCGCCAGCAGCCAACTGGACAGGGGGCGAGACACTGAAGCTTTCTTT.